This entry lists 26 T cell receptor beta chains sequenced from one sample in a study of beta chain features in type 1 diabetes. Every bit of the isolated RNA underwent reverse transcription, so sequencing read expressed TCRB transcripts. Using immunoSEQ multiplex PCR, the repertoire was profiled, and TCRdb retains in-frame clones only, with some absent. The sample contains 900,000 or so clones, 15% to 20% of which appear only once. The specimen was naive CD4+ T cells from blood. The receptors here all came from a woman between 18 and 29 years old in good health.

Concerning this clone: One end of the junction is discordant with germline, which a read error may explain. The chain is built from TRBV7-2 and TRBJ2-1, with D perhaps matching TRBD1 (6 bases). The CDR3 loop spans 15 amino acids. Germline assignment: CDR1 SGHTA and CDR2 FQGNSA. CDR3 residues: CASSQDSEGGNEQFF. The CDR3 bases are TGCGCCAGCAGCCAAGACTCAGAAGGGGGCAATGAGCAGTTCTTC. The full variable domain, in which reference TRBV7-2 and TRBJ2-1 provide the parts outside the CDR3, is GAGVSQSPSNKVTEKGKDVELRCDPISGHTALYWYRQSLGQGLEFLIYFQGNSAPDKSGLPSDRFSAERTGGSVSTLTIQRTQQEDSAVYLCASSQDSEGGNEQFFGPGTRLTVL.

The genes are TRBV23-1 and TRBJ2-5; 12 bases are a match to TRBD2. TRBV23-1 is labeled an ORF, and its function is uncertain. The trim removed 2 bases at V and 4 bases at J, leaving 11 bases unmatched. The CDR3 is 18 amino acids. The CDR3 protein is CASSQSGTSGRRRETQYF. The CDR3 DNA follows: TGCGCCAGCAGTCAAAGTGGTACTAGCGGGAGGAGGAGAGAGACCCAGTACTTC.

V is TRBV9 and J is TRBJ2-6, with a weak D call TRBD2 (6 bases). The CDR3 runs to 17 residues. Germline CDR1 is SGDLS and CDR2 is YYNGEE. Trimming took 1 base from V and 5 from J, leaving 16 bases between them. The CDR3 reads CASSVRAARGWANVLTF. The CDR3 coding sequence is TGTGCCAGCAGCGTACGGGCAGCCCGGGGGTGGGCCAACGTCCTGACTTTC.

The V gene is TRBV28, the J gene TRBJ2-7, with D possibly TRBD2 on 6 matching bases. CDR1 MDHEN and CDR2 SYDVKM come from the germline V gene. CDR3 length: 13 residues. Trimming took off 4 bases at V and 10 bases at J, with 17 bases between the two ends. CDR3 sequence: CASSSGSSTSQYF. Here the CDR3 DNA reads TGTGCCAGCAGTTCGGGGTCATCCACTAGCCAGTACTTC.

This chain connects TRBV28 to TRBJ2-5; no clear D gene. The CDR3 consists of 10 residues. The ends were cut back, 6 bases at V and 3 bases at J, with 2 bases in the middle. The V gene's germline CDR1 is MDHEN and CDR2 SYDVKM. The CDR3 bases are TGTGCCAGCAGGAAAGAGACCCAGTACTTC. It translates to CASRKETQYF.

This clone was seen only a few times. This chain joins TRBV28 and TRBJ1-5, with D tentatively TRBD1 (6 bases). The V gene's germline CDR1 is MDHEN and CDR2 SYDVKM. V lost 7 bases, J lost 4 bases, and 11 bases lay in between. This CDR3 region has 13 residues. The CDR3 DNA reads as TGTGCCAGCACGGAACAGGGAAATCAGCCCCAGCATTTT. It yields the protein CASTEQGNQPQHF.

The chain carries TRBV28 and TRBJ1-2; D is unclear. The V end lost 2 bases, the J end lost 3 bases, and 10 bases lay between the germline ends. This CDR3 has 14 amino acids. Germline lookup yields CDR1 MDHEN and CDR2 SYDVKM. CDR3 sequence (DNA): TGTGCCAGCAGTTTAGTCCCAGTTGACTATGGCTACACCTTC. Translating it yields CASSLVPVDYGYTF.

At least ten counts were recorded for this clone. The rearrangement joins TRBV21-1 to TRBJ2-3; the D call in the table, TRBD1, was not verified against the DNA. TRBV21-1 is given as a pseudogene. The CDR3 contains 12 residues. CDR3 sequence: CASVRCADTQYF. In nucleotides, the CDR3 is TGTGCCAGCGTCAGGTGCGCAGATACGCAGTATTTT.

This clone was counted only a few times. This chain connects TRBV18 to TRBJ2-2; the D is unclear. Trimming removed 3 bases at V and 6 bases at J, with 8 bases between. The germline V gene encodes CDR1 KGHSH and CDR2 LQKENI. The CDR3 has 13 amino acids. The CDR3 coding sequence is TGTGCCAGCTCACCCCCAGATGCCGGGGAGCTGTTTTTT. Protein product: CASSPPDAGELFF.

This clone was detected a few times. This specimen includes other DNA sequences encoding the same CDR3. The V call is TRBV7-2, the J call TRBJ2-7, with TRBD2 matching over 10 bases. The V segment lost 1 base and the J segment 4 bases; nucleotides outside the gene matches: 4. This CDR3 has 15 residues. Germline V gene lookup returns CDR1 SGHTA and CDR2 FQGNSA. CDR3 loop: CASSLELAGVYEQYF. For the CDR3, the DNA is TGTGCCAGCAGCTTAGAGCTAGCGGGAGTTTACGAGCAGTACTTC.

The chain combines TRBV4-1 with TRBJ2-2, with D unresolved. Between the trimmed V and J ends, which lost 1 base and 5 bases, there was a span of 17 bases. CDR3 length: 17 amino acids. The germline V gene has CDR1 MGHRA and CDR2 YSYEKL. The CDR3 protein is CASSQVGSAGATGELFF. DNA for the CDR3: TGCGCCAGCAGCCAAGTCGGCAGCGCTGGTGCAACCGGGGAGCTGTTTTTT.

The chain is built from TRBV5-4 and TRBJ1-2; D ambiguous. The ends were cut back, 4 bases at V and 4 bases at J, with 14 bases in the middle. CDR1 and CDR2 (germline): SGHNT, YYREEE (reference sequence). The CDR3 consists of 14 residues. This CDR3 is CASSIRTATYGYTF. CDR3 bases: TGTGCCAGCAGCATCCGGACGGCAACCTATGGCTACACCTTC. The full variable domain, its missing parts supplied by reference TRBV5-4 and TRBJ1-2, is ETGVTQSPTHLIKTRGQQVTLRCSSQSGHNTVSWYQQALGQGPQFIFQYYREEENGRGNFPPRFSGLQFPNYSSELNVNALELDDSALYLCASSIRTATYGYTFGSGTRLTVV.

A few counts support this clone. V and J are TRBV28 and TRBJ1-5, with 9 positions matching TRBD1. The CDR3 consists of 16 residues. The V segment lost 7 bases and the J segment 5 bases; nucleotides outside the gene matches: 12. In germline, CDR1 is MDHEN, CDR2 SYDVKM. The CDR3 nucleotides are TGTGCCAGCACCACTCCCGGGACAGGGAACTATCAGCCCCAGCATTTT. Encoded protein: CASTTPGTGNYQPQHF.

This chain joins TRBV2 and TRBJ1-1; D gene uncertain. CDR1 and CDR2 from the germline V gene are SNHLY and FYNNEI. The ends were cut back, 3 bases at V and 10 bases at J, with 6 bases in the middle. The CDR3 runs 10 residues. The CDR3 region has the DNA TGTGCCAGCAGTGAGCGGGGAGCTTTCTTT. Its translation is CASSERGAFF.

In its sample, this clone was seen a few times. The J gene is TRBJ2-7, the V gene TRBV28; D might be TRBD1 (5 bases). The CDR3 loop spans 17 amino acids. V was pared by 3 bases and J by 1 base, with 19 bases between. From germline, CDR1 is MDHEN and CDR2 SYDVKM. The CDR3 bases are TGTGCCAGCAGTTTCCCCCACGGACATGCTAGGTCCTACGAGCAGTACTTC. The encoded protein is CASSFPHGHARSYEQYF.

Only a few counts were recorded for this clone. This chain links TRBV28 with TRBJ1-2; 7 bases agree with TRBD1. Losses at the gene ends were 10 bases for V and 4 bases for J; bases not matched to a gene: 9. Germline V gene sequence: CDR1 MDHEN, CDR2 SYDVKM. This CDR3 has 13 amino acids. The CDR3 region has the DNA TGTGCCACCGGGACAGCCTCGCTCTATGGCTACACCTTC. This encodes CATGTASLYGYTF.

This clone was detected a few times. V and J are TRBV9 and TRBJ2-3; TRBD2 matches 7 bases. V lost 4 bases, J lost 6 bases, and 5 bases stayed unmatched. Germline-derived CDR1 and CDR2 are SGDLS and YYNGEE. CDR3 length: 13 residues. CDR3 DNA: TGTGCCAGCAGCCCGCGGGGGTGGGATACGCAGTATTTT. It codes for CASSPRGWDTQYF.

The chain recombines TRBV6-5 with TRBJ1-2; D not resolved. The CDR3 has 14 residues. Germline V gene sequence: CDR1 MNHEY, CDR2 SVGAGI. The V gene lost 4 bases and the J gene lost 4 bases, with 13 bases spanning the gap. CDR3 DNA sequence: TGTGCCAGCAGTTTATCCGTCGGGAGCTATGGCTACACCTTC. Residues: CASSLSVGSYGYTF.

This clone was seen more than once but under ten times. The chain uses TRBV7-3 and TRBJ1-2, with TRBD1 matching 7 bases. Per the germline V gene, CDR1 is SGHTA and CDR2 is FQGTGA. The trim removed 5 bases at V and 8 bases at J, leaving 8 bases unmatched. The length of the CDR3 is 13 residues. DNA of the CDR3: TGTGCCAGCAGCGACCAGACAGGGAACGGCTACACCTTC. Encoded protein: CASSDQTGNGYTF.

The rearrangement joins TRBV27 to TRBJ1-5; TRBD1 matches at 9 bases. The trim removed 5 bases at V and 6 bases at J, leaving 8 bases unmatched. The CDR3 sequence is 15 residues long. The germline CDR1 and CDR2 sequences are MNHEY and SMNVEV (reference sequence). This chain's CDR3 is CASSPTTGGPQPQHF. CDR3 bases: TGTGCCAGCAGTCCAACAACAGGGGGCCCTCAGCCCCAGCATTTT.

This chain joins TRBV7-3 and TRBJ2-2; TRBD2 matches 7 bases. The CDR3 spans 15 residues. Germline assignment: CDR1 SGHTA and CDR2 FQGTGA. V lost 3 bases and J lost 2; bases outside the gene matches: 3. The CDR3, as DNA: TGTGCCAGCAGCTTGCTAGCGGCTAACACCGGGGAGCTGTTTTTT. As protein: CASSLLAANTGELFF.

Comments on this clone: Other DNA sequences in the same sample also yield this CDR3. Here the CDR3 reads CASSSGQGNEKLFF. For the CDR3, the DNA is TGCGCCAGCAGCTCGGGACAGGGTAATGAAAAACTGTTTTTT. The genes are TRBV5-1 and TRBJ1-4; TRBD1 matches 9 bases. Germline assignment: CDR1 SGHRS and CDR2 YFSETQ. The trim removed 3 bases at V and 4 bases at J, leaving 1 base unmatched. CDR3 size: 14 residues.

Only a few counts were recorded for this clone. The same CDR3 is also encoded by other DNA sequences in this sample. CDR3 in amino acids: CASSFAYEQYF. Written as DNA, the CDR3 is TGTGCCAGCAGCTTTGCGTACGAGCAGTACTTC. The J gene is TRBJ2-7, the V gene TRBV7-2; D not certain. V lost 3 bases to trimming and J lost 4 bases, with 4 bases between them. Germline V CDR1 and CDR2: SGHTA, FQGNSA. The CDR3 extends over 11 amino acids.

The chain recombines TRBV7-2 with TRBJ2-5; D ambiguous. The germline V and J ends were trimmed by 3 bases and 2 bases, with 7 bases remaining between them. Germline lookup yields CDR1 SGHTA and CDR2 FQGNSA. The CDR3 is 13 residues long. The CDR3 bases are TGTGCCAGCAGCTTTGGGGTTCAAGAGACCCAGTACTTC. Residues: CASSFGVQETQYF.

This clone occurred once. The chain joins TRBV28 to TRBJ1-2; D is unclear. This CDR3 contains 11 residues. Germline V gene sequence: CDR1 MDHEN, CDR2 SYDVKM. The V end lost 10 bases, the J end lost 7 bases, and 13 bases lay between the germline ends. CDR3 DNA: TGTGCCACCTCGAGGGCAGCTGGCTACACCTTC. Protein product: CATSRAAGYTF.

This clone showed up just a few times. Other DNA sequences in this sample translate to the same CDR3. This rearrangement joins TRBV18 to TRBJ2-3; maybe TRBD2 (6 bases). Germline V gene lookup returns CDR1 KGHSH and CDR2 LQKENI. V was trimmed by 2 bases and J by 0 bases, leaving 9 bases between them. This CDR3 contains 15 residues. Here the CDR3 DNA reads TGTGCCAGCTCACCAACGAGCGGGAGCACAGATACGCAGTATTTT. Translating it yields CASSPTSGSTDTQYF.